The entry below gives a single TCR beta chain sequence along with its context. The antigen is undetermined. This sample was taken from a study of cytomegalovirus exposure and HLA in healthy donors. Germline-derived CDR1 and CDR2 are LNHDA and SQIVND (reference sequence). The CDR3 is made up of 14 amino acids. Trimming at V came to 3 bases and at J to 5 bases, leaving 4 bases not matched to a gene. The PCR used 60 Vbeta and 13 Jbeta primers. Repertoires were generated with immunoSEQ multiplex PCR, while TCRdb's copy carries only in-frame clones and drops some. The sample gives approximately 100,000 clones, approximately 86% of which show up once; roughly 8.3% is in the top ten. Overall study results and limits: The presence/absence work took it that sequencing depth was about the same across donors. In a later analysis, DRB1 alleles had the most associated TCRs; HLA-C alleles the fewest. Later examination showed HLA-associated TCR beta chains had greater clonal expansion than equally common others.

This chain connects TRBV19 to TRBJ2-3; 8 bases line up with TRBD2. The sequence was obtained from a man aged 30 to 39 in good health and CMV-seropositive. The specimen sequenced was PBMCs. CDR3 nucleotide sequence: TGTGCCAGTAGTATTAGCGGGGAAAGAGATACGCAGTATTTT. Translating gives CASSISGERDTQYF.